The present T cell receptor (beta chain) was sequenced within a study of blood T cell repertoires in COVID-19. At the level of the study: There were acute and convalescent COVID-19 samples, and they came from the United States, Italy and Spain.

In the authors' workflow: Reference gene primers were amplified, and this amplification served to estimate nucleated cell counts. Clones were read by immunoSEQ multiplex PCR, and TCRdb kept only the in-frame ones, dropping some. That table gives V, J and clone size, and the DNA gave D and trimming. The sample carries roughly 250,000 clones, about four fifths recorded once. Trimming left V 2 bases short and J 1 base short, with 11 bases between. The germline V gene encodes CDR1 MNHEY and CDR2 SVGEGT. The CDR3 is 15 residues long. The receptor was derived from a man aged 40-55 years with active or convalescent COVID-19. Source material: peripheral blood. The chain has TRBV6-2 or TRBV6-3 and TRBJ1-1, with D possibly being TRBD1 (5 bases). The CDR3 region is CASSYRGDWNTEAFF. In DNA form, the CDR3 reads TGTGCCAGCAGTTACCGCGGGGACTGGAACACTGAAGCTTTCTTT.